This entry is about one T cell receptor (beta chain). Trimming pared 1 base from V and 11 bases from J, leaving 11 bases between. Germline CDR1 is LNHNV and CDR2 is YYDKDF (reference sequence). The CDR3 loop spans 12 amino acids. Authors' methods: Estimates of nucleated cell counts were drawn from the amplification of reference gene primers. TCRdb's copy holds only in-frame clones and misses some; the assay was immunoSEQ multiplex PCR. The V and J calls and the clone size are those of that table, but D and trimming were determined from the DNA. This table has approximately 210,000 clones, 88% appearing once. The entry originates in a study of blood T cell repertoires in COVID-19. Study background: Both acute and convalescent COVID-19 samples were obtained from the United States, Italy and Spain. PBMCs, B-cell-depleted T cells, or T cells provided the cDNA or gDNA that made up the material.

Sequencing was carried out using peripheral blood. The receptor was derived from a human donor in a cohort sampled during active COVID-19. This rearrangement joins TRBV15 to TRBJ1-1; D may be TRBD1 (5 bases). CDR3 sequence: CATSRGGERAFF. CDR3 sequence (DNA): TGTGCCACCAGCAGAGGGGGGGAGAGGGCTTTCTTT.